This T cell receptor beta chain was observed in a study of blood T cells in healthy people across ages. As for this clonotype: One end of the junction does not line up with germline, which may come from a read error.

The germline V gene has CDR1 LGHNA and CDR2 YSLEER. The CDR3 has 16 residues. Then a second PCR, running about 7 to 11 cycles, was carried out with a sample-barcoded 5' primer and a J-beta primer mix. A single record per CDR3 protein comes from TCRdb applying MiXCR to the 5' RACE reads. Of under 2,000,000 distinct CDR3 sequences in the sample, roughly 49% were seen once. The sequence derives from a woman aged 40-49 years in good health. The V call is TRBV4-3, the J call TRBJ2-7; D may be TRBD2 (6 bases). Sequencing was carried out using blood. The CDR3 DNA reads as TGCACCAGCAGCCAAGGGTCTGGACTGAGCGGGTACGAGCAGTACTTC. Its translation is CTSSQGSGLSGYEQYF.